The text below deals with one T cell receptor beta chain. The antigen is not known. With the read ending 3 residues before the CDR3 end, the germline J gene is used to fill in that end. This sample was taken from a study of T cell clonality in common variable immunodeficiency. Whole-study findings and limits: In common variable immunodeficiency, TCR beta chains reportedly carried fewer deletions and N-nucleotide insertions. T cell subpopulation sequencing would be needed to explain CVID clonality.

Germline V gives CDR1 LNHDA, CDR2 SQIVND (reference sequence). The CDR3 runs 13 residues. The V end was cut by 4 bases, the J end by 6 bases, with 9 bases between. Patients had low serum IgG, IgA and/or IgM and specific antibody deficiency. Of CVID subjects, under 16 were female and around 27 male, mean age around 36. The method was immunoSEQ multiplex PCR; TCRdb's version includes in-frame clones alone and lacks a portion of them. The sample contains more than 35,000 clones, none of them singletons. The chain uses TRBV19 and TRBJ1-4; D perhaps matches TRBD1 (5 bases). The receptor was isolated from a human donor with common variable immunodeficiency. The sample was peripheral blood mononuclear cells. The sequenced CDR3 bases are TGTGCCAGTAGTACTTGGGGGGATGAAAAA. Protein product: CASSTWGDEK. The whole CDR3 protein is CASSTWGDEKLFF.